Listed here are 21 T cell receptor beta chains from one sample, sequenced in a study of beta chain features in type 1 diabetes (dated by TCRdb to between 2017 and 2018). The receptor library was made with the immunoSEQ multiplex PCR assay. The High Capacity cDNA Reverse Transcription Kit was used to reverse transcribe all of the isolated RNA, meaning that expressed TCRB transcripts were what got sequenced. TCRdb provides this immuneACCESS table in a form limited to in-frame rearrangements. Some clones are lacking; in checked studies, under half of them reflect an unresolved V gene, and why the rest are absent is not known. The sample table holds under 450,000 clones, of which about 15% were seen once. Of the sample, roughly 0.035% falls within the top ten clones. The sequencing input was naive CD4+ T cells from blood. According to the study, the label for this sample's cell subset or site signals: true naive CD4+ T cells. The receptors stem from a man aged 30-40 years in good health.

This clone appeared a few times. In DNA form, the CDR3 reads TGTGCCAGCACAAGGGCCTCCTCTGGGGCCAACGTCCTGACTTTC. Encoded protein: CASTRASSGANVLTF. The V gene is TRBV2, the J gene TRBJ2-6; D uncertain. Trimming took 7 bases from V and 0 from J, leaving 10 bases between them. The V gene's germline CDR1 is SNHLY and CDR2 FYNNEI. The length of the CDR3 is 15 residues.

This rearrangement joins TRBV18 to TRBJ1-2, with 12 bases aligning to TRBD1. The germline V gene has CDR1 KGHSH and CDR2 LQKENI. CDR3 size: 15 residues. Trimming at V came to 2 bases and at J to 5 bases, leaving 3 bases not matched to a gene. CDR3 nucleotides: TGTGCCAGCTCACCAGGGGACAGGGGGCTATATGGCTACACCTTC. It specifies CASSPGDRGLYGYTF.

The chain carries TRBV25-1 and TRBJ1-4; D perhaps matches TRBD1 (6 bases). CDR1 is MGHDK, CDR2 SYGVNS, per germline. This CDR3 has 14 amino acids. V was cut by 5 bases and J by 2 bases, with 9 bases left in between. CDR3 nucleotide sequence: TGTGCCAGCAGTACAGGGACCACTAATGAAAAACTGTTTTTT. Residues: CASSTGTTNEKLFF.

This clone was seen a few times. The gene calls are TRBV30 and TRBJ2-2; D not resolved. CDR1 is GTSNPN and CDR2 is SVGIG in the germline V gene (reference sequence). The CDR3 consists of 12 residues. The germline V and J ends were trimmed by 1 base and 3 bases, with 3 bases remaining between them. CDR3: CAWSGDTGELFF. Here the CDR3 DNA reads TGTGCCTGGAGTGGCGACACCGGGGAGCTGTTTTTT.

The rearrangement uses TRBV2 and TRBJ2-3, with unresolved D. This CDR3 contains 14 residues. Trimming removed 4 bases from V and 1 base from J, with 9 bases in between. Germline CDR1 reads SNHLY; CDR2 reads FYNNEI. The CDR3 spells CASSVGTGTDTQYF. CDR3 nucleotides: TGTGCCAGCAGTGTTGGTACTGGCACAGATACGCAGTATTTT.

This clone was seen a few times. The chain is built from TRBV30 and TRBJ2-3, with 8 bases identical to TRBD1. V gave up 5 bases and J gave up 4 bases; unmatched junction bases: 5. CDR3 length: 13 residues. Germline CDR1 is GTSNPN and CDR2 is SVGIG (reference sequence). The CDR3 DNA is TGTGCCTGGCAGGGGGCCAGCGCAGATACGCAGTATTTT. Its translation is CAWQGASADTQYF.

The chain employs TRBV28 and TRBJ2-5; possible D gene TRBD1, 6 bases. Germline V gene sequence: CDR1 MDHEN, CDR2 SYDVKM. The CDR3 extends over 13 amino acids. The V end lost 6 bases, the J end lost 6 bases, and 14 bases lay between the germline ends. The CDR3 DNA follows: TGTGCCAGCAGCAGACAGGCCGAGAAGACCCAGTACTTC. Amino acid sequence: CASSRQAEKTQYF.

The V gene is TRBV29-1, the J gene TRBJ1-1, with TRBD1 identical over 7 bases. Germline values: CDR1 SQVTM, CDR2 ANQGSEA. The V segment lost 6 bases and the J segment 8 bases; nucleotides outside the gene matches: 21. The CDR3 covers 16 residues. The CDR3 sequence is CSVEDRQGPGLGEAFF. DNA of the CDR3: TGCAGCGTGGAGGACCGACAGGGCCCTGGTTTAGGGGAAGCTTTCTTT.

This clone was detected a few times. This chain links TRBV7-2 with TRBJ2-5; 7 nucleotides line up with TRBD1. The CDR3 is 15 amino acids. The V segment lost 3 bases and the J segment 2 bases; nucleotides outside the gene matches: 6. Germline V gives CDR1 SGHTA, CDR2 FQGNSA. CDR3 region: CASSFLGQEQETQYF. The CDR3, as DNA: TGTGCCAGCAGCTTTCTCGGACAGGAACAAGAGACCCAGTACTTC.

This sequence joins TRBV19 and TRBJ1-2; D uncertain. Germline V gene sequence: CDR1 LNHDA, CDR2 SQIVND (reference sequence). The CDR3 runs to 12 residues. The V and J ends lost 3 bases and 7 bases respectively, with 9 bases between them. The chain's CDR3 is CASSITGFGYTF. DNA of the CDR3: TGTGCCAGTAGTATCACTGGGTTTGGCTACACCTTC.

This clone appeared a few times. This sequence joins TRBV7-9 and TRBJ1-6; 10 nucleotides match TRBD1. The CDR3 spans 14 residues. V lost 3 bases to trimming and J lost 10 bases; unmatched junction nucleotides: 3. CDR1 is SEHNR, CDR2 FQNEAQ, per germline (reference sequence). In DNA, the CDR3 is TGTGCCAGCAGCTTGGACAGGGGGTCCTCACCCCTCCACTTT. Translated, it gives CASSLDRGSSPLHF.

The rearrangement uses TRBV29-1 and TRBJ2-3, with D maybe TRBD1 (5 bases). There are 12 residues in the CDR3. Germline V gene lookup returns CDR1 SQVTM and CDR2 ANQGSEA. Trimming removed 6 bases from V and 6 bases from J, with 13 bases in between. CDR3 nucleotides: TGCAGCGTGATCCAGGGTAGGGATACGCAGTATTTT. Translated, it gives CSVIQGRDTQYF.

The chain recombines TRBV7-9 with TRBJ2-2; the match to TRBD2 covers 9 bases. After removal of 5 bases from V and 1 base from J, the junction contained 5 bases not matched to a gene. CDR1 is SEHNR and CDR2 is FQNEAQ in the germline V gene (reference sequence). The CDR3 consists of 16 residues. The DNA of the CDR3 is TGTGCCAGCAGCCCGAGACTAGCGGAGAACACCGGGGAGCTGTTTTTT. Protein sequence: CASSPRLAENTGELFF.

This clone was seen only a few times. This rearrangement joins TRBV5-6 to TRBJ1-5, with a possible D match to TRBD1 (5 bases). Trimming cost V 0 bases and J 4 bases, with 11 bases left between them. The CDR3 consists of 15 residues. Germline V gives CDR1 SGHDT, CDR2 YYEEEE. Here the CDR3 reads CASSLGQGGNQPQHF. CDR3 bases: TGTGCCAGCAGCTTGGGGCAGGGTGGAAATCAGCCCCAGCATTTT.

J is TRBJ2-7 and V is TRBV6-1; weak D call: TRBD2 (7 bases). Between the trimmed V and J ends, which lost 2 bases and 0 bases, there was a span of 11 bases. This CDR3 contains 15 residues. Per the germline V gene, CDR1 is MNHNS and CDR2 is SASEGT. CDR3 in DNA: TGTGCCAGCAGTGAATTCGGGGGGCACTCCTACGAGCAGTACGTC. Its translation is CASSEFGGHSYEQYV.

CDR3 sequence: CASSLPGSPETQYF. CDR3 DNA sequence: TGTGCCAGCAGCTTGCCGGGAAGCCCGGAGACCCAGTACTTC. V and J are TRBV5-6 and TRBJ2-5; a weak D match, TRBD2 (5 bases). The CDR3 spans 14 residues. Germline CDR1 SGHDT, CDR2 YYEEEE. V shed 1 base and J shed 5 bases, with 12 bases lying between them.

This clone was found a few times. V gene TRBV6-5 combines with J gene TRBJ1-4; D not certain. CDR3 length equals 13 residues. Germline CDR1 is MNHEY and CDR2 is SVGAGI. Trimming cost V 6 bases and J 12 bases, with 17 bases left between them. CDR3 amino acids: CASRPIGSSELFF. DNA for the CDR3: TGTGCCAGCAGACCAATTGGGAGTTCAGAACTGTTTTTT.

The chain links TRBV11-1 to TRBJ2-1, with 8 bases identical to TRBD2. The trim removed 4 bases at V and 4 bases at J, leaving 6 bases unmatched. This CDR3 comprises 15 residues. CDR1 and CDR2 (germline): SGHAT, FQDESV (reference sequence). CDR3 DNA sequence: TGTGCCAGCAGCTGGAGTAGCGGGGAATACAATGAGCAGTTCTTC. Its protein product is CASSWSSGEYNEQFF.

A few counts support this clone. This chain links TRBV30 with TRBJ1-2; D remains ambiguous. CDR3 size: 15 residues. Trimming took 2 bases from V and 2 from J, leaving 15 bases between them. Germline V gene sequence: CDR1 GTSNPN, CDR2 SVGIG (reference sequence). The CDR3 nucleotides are TGTGCCTGGAGTCATGGACGGCTACGGAACTATGGCTACACCTTC. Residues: CAWSHGRLRNYGYTF.

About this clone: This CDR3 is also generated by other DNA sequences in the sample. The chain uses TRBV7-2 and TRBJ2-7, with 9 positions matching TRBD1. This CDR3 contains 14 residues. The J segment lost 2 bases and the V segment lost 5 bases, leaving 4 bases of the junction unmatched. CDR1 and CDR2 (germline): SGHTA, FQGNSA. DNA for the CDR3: TGTGCCAGCAGCCCCCGACAGGGGGCCTACGAGCAGTACTTC. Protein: CASSPRQGAYEQYF.

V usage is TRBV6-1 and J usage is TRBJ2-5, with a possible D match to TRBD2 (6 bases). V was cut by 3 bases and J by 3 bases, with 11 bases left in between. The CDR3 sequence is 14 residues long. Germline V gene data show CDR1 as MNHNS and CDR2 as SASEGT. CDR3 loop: CASSDNAGKETQYF. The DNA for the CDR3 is TGTGCCAGCAGTGACAATGCGGGGAAAGAGACCCAGTACTTC.